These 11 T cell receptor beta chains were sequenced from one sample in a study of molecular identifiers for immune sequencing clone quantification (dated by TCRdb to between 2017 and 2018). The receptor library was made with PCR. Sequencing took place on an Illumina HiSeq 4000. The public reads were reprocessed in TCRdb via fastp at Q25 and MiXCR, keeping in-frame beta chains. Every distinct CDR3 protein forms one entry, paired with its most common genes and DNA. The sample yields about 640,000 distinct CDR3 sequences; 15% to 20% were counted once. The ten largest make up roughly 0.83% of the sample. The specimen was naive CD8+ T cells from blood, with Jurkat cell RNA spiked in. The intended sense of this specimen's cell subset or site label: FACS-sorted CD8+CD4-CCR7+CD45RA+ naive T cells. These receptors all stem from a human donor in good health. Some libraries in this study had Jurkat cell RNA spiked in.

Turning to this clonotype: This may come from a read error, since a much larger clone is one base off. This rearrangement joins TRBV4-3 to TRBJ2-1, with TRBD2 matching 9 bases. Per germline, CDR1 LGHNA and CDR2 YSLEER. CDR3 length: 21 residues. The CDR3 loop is CASGQDVGSGGIRNQYNEQFF. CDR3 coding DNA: TGCGCCAGCGGCCAAGATGTAGGTAGCGGGGGAATAAGAAACCAGTACAATGAGCAGTTCTTC.

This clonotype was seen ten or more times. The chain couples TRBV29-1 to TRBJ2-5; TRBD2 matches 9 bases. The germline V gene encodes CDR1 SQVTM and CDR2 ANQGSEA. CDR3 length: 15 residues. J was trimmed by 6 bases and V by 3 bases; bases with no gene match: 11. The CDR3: CSVEGLAGFKQTQYF. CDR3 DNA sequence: TGCAGCGTTGAGGGGCTAGCGGGATTCAAACAGACCCAGTACTTC.

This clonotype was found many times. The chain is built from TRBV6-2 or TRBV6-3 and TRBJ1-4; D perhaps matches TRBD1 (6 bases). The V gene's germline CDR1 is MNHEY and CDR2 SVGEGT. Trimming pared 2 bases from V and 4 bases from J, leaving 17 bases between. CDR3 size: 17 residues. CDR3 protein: CASSYIGTPSGNEKLFF. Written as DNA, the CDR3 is TGTGCCAGCAGTTACATCGGGACACCCTCGGGTAATGAAAAACTGTTTTTT.

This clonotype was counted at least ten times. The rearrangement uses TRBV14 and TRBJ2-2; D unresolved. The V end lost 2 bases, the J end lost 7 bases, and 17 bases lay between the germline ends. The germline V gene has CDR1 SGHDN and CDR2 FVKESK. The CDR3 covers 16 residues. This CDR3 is CASSQSLTQVGGELFF. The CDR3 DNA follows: TGTGCCAGCAGCCAATCCCTAACCCAAGTTGGCGGGGAGCTGTTTTTT.

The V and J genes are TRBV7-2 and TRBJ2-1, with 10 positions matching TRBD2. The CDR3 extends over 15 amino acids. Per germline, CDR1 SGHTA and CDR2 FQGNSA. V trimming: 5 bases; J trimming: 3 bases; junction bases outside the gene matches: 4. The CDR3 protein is CASSPLAGCYNEQFF. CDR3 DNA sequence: TGTGCCAGCAGCCCACTAGCGGGGTGCTACAATGAGCAGTTCTTC.

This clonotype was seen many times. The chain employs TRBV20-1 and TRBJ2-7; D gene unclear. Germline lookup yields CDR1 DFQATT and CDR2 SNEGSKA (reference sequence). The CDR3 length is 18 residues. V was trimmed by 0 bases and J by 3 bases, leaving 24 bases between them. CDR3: CSARDSTKVAGKLYEQYF. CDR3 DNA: TGCAGTGCTAGAGATTCCACTAAGGTAGCCGGAAAACTCTACGAGCAGTACTTC.

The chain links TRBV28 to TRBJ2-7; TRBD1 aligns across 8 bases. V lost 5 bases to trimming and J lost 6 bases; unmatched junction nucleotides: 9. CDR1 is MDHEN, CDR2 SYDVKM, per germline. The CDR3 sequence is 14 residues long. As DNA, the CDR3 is TGTGCCAGCAGTCTAAGGACAGGGACGGGCGAGCAGTACTTC. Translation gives CASSLRTGTGEQYF.

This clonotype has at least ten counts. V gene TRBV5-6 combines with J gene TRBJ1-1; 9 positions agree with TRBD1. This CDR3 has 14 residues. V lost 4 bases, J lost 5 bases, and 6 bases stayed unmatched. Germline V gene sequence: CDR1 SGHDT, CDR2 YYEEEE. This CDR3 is CASSLTGGQTEAFF. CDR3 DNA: TGTGCCAGCAGCCTGACAGGGGGTCAGACTGAAGCTTTCTTT.

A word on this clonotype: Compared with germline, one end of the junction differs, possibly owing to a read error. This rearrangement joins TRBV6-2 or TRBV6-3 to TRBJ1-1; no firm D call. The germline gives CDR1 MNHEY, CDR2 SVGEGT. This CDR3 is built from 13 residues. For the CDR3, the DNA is TGTGCCAGCAGTTCCCGAGTGAGTTCTGAAGCTTCCTTT. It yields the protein CASSSRVSSEASF.

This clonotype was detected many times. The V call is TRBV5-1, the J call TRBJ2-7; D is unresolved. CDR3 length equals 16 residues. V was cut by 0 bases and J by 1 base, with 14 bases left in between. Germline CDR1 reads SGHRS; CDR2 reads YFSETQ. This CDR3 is CASSLVPGRRSYEQYF. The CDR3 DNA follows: TGCGCCAGCAGCTTGGTGCCCGGAAGGAGATCCTACGAGCAGTACTTC.

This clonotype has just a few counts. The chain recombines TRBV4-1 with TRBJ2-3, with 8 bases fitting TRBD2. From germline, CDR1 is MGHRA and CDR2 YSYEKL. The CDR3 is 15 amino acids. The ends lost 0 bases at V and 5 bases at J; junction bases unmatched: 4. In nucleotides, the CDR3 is TGCGCCAGCAGCCAAGAGGGACTAGAGTTAGATACGCAGTATTTT. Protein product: CASSQEGLELDTQYF.